The T cell receptor (beta chain) under discussion was sequenced for a study of blood T cell repertoires in COVID-19. Study details: Italy, Spain and the United States were the sources of the convalescent and acute COVID-19 samples. Sources were T cells, B-cell-depleted T cells, or PBMCs; the material itself was cDNA or gDNA.

Germline V gives CDR1 MNHEY, CDR2 SMNVEV (reference sequence). Trimming removed 4 bases at V and 8 bases at J, with 11 bases between. The CDR3 is 13 residues long. Data came from immunoSEQ multiplex PCR; TCRdb stores just in-frame clones and leaves some out. The sample yields over 250,000 clones, about 90% seen once. The study assigned cohorts using participant-reported clinical history. This chain uses TRBV27 with TRBJ1-4; a weak D match, TRBD1 (6 bases). Sequencing used PBMCs or T cells enriched from blood (not recorded which). This sequence was found in a woman in her 30s who had recovered from COVID-19. The CDR3 nucleotides read TGTGCCAGCAGTTCCGCAGGGGACGAAAAACTGTTTTTT. Protein sequence: CASSSAGDEKLFF.